This record concerns one T cell receptor beta chain sequence. The data were obtained in a study of blood T cell repertoires in COVID-19. Across the study: Samples representing acute and convalescent COVID-19 were sourced from the United States, Italy and Spain. The cDNA or gDNA used as material had been derived from T cells, B-cell-depleted T cells, or PBMCs.

V lost 0 bases, J lost 4 bases, and 14 bases lay in between. Germline V CDR1 and CDR2: SGDLS, YYNGEE. The CDR3 covers 15 residues. The authors' processing: Quantification of nucleated cells was approximated via reference gene primer amplification. This table comes from immunoSEQ multiplex PCR, and its TCRdb copy is limited to in-frame clones, with some not included. V, J and clone size are those of that table, while D and trimming were read from the DNA. The sample lists under 250,000 clones, around 84% occurring once. This sequence joins TRBV9 and TRBJ2-7; D perhaps matches TRBD2 (5 bases). The source is an older woman who had recovered from COVID-19. Sequencing was done on a sample of peripheral blood. CDR3 in amino acids: CASSVGPGLGYEQYF. CDR3 coding DNA: TGTGCCAGCAGCGTAGGTCCGGGGTTGGGGTACGAGCAGTACTTC.